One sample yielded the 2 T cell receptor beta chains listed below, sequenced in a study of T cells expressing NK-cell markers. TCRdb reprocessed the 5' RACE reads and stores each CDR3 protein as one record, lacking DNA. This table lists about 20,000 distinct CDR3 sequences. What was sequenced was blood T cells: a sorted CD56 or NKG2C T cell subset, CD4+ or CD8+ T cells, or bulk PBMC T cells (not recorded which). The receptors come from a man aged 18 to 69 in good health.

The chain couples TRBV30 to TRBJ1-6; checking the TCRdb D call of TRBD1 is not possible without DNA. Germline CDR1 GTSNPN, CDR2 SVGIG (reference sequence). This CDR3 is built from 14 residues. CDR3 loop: CAWTSGTGSSPLHF.

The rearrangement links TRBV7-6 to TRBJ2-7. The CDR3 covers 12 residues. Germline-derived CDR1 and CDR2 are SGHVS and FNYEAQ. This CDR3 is CASSPRSDEQYF. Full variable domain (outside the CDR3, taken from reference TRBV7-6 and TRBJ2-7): GAGVSQSPRYKVTKRGQDVALRCDPISGHVSLYWYRQALGQGPEFLTYFNYEAQQDKSGLPNDRFSAERPEGSISTLTIQRTEQRDSAMYRCASSPRSDEQYFGPGTRLTVT.